The T cell receptor beta chain under discussion was sequenced for a study of OX40 agonist ivuxolimab in advanced cancers. Study-wide context: Every 2 weeks, ivuxolimab was infused into the patients intravenously at between 0.01 and 10 mg/kg.

Comment on this clone: Its antigen is not identified.

The CDR3 has 11 amino acids. The germline CDR1 and CDR2 sequences are LNHDA and SQIVND (reference sequence). Trimming shortened V by 10 bases and J by 1 base, and 7 bases separated the two germline ends. Study outcomes and limitations: Average numbers of expanded clones were greater in CD8+ T cells than in CD4+.

Sequencing was performed with immunoSEQ multiplex PCR; in TCRdb, only in-frame clones are kept and a portion is missing. This table holds roughly 42,000 clones, roughly 86% found once. The chain carries TRBV19 and TRBJ1-1; unclear D gene. The clonotype originates from an adult with an advanced solid tumor such as melanoma, head and neck, liver or kidney cancer. Material: CD4+ or CD8+ T cells sorted from blood, obtained in a trial of the OX40 agonist ivuxolimab. The DNA of the CDR3 is TGTGCCAAGGGTCGGAACACTGAAGCTTTCTTT. This encodes CAKGRNTEAFF.